This TCR beta chain was captured in a study of cytotoxic CD8 clonotypes in ibrutinib-treated CLL. The CDR3 loop spans 13 amino acids. CDR1 is MDHEN and CDR2 is SYDVKM in the germline V gene. V was cut by 7 bases and J by 10 bases, with 19 bases left in between. The repertoire was sequenced with immunoSEQ multiplex PCR; TCRdb's copy has only in-frame clones and lacks some. This table holds some 130,000 clones, over 75% found once. This clone was observed a single time. The source of this sequence is a human donor with chronic lymphocytic leukemia. Specimen: PBMCs, collected after 24 months of ibrutinib treatment. This chain joins TRBV28 and TRBJ1-1, with D hard to call. CDR3 bases: TGTGCCAGCAAAAGCCGGGAGACTCGGTTAGCTTTCTTT. It codes for CASKSRETRLAFF.